Reported below is one TCR beta chain. Which antigen it targets is not known. It has no much larger one-base neighbor in the sample; base qualities were not kept. The source of the sample is a study of OX40 agonist ivuxolimab in advanced cancers. Looking at the study overall: Ivuxolimab was an agonistic, fully human IgG2 monoclonal antibody directed against OX40 (CD134), a costimulatory receptor. Peripheral TCRbeta sequencing was intended to test whether TCR sequence diversity was altered and clonal T-cell expansion was caused by ivuxolimab. A male proportion of roughly 80% and a mean age of 60 years, ranging from 23 to 79, were recorded for the dose-escalation cohort. Among the 50 to 55 dose-escalation patients, about 19 had hepatocellular carcinoma, approximately 15 melanoma, 9 renal cell carcinoma and 9 head and neck cancer. Intravenous ivuxolimab was administered to patients every 2 weeks at six dose levels: 0.01, 0.1, 0.3, 1.5, 3 and 10 mg/kg. Patients were allowed to have had prior anti-PD-1, anti-PD-L1 or anti-CTLA-4 therapy, and roughly two fifths of the dose-escalation patients had been treated with checkpoint inhibitors. Three dose-escalation patients achieved partial responses, one with hepatocellular carcinoma and two with cutaneous melanoma. The paper covers the monotherapy dose-escalation part of the phase I ivuxolimab trial, which included N of about 50 patients. Results the study describes overall, beyond this receptor: Partial responders in the 0.1-3.0 mg/kg groups had among the lowest normalized peripheral clonal expansion, especially among CD8+ T cells. After ivuxolimab, CD8+ T cells had more expanded clones than CD4+ T cells on average. Low levels of normalized T-cell clonal expansion were also seen in some patients who did not respond. At doses of 0.1 to 3.0 mg/kg, clonal expansion of both CD4+ and CD8+ T cells in blood was seen between baseline and week 6. The antigen specificity of the clonally expanded peripheral T cells was not determined.

Patients with autoimmune disease history or receiving systemic immunosuppression were excluded from the trial. Peripheral blood for TCR sequencing was drawn from every dose cohort at baseline, at cycle 4 day 1 and at cycle 7 day 1. The samples were taken from a phase I, first-in-human, multicenter, open-label dose-escalation trial of ivuxolimab. Adults with locally advanced or metastatic melanoma, renal cell, hepatocellular, or head and neck squamous cell carcinoma were enrolled in the trial. CD4+ and CD8+ T cells were sorted separately from peripheral blood before TCR sequencing. The CDR3 runs 16 amino acids, cysteine and phenylalanine included. The DNA shown is the 48-base CDR3, in frame from base 1. The CDR1 and CDR2 encoded by the germline V gene are SGHVS and FNYEAQ. After removal of 1 base from V and 2 bases from J, the junction retains 1 base not matched to a gene. For sequencing of the TCRbeta CDR3 region, genomic DNA was extracted from the sorted cells. TCRbeta CDR3 regions were sequenced using the immunoSEQ Assay. TCRdb re-hosts the immuneACCESS table, in-frame sequences only. Its copies lack some clones; in the studies checked, an unresolved V gene accounts for under half of them, and the cause for the rest is not known. Here the sample has tens of thousands of clones; over 75% occur a single time. The ten biggest clones cover about 1.9% of the sample.

The sample consisted of CD4+ or CD8+ T cells sorted from blood, taken in a trial of the OX40 agonist ivuxolimab. The receptor was isolated from an adult with an advanced solid tumor such as melanoma, head and neck, liver or kidney cancer. The sequence is built from TRBV7-6 and TRBJ2-2, and 10 junction bases match TRBD2. CDR3 region: CASSLELAGNTGELFF. At the DNA level, the sequence is TGTGCCAGCAGCTTAGAACTAGCGGGAAACACCGGGGAGCTGTTTTTT.